Each of the 12 T cell receptor beta chains below was sequenced from the same sample in a study of PD-1 blockade in classical Hodgkin lymphoma (dated by TCRdb to between 2020 and 2021). The time point label, read with the paper, signifies: cycle 1 day 1 (C1D1), immediately before nivolumab initiation. All trial patients had relapsed after autologous stem cell transplantation, with cohorts A, B and C differing in prior brentuximab vedotin exposure. Using a Miltenyi CD4+ T cell isolation kit, CD4+ T cells were purified from thawed PBMCs through magnetic negative selection. Library prep was done by the immunoSEQ multiplex PCR assay. As stored in TCRdb, this immuneACCESS dataset retains in-frame rearrangements with V and J assigned. A fraction of the clones does not appear; measured against another copy, unresolved V genes explain less than half of the discrepancy, and the remainder lacks a known reason. This sample has about 7,200 clones in its table, and approximately 80% of those were observed once. The top ten hold approximately 7.2% of the sample.

The material was CD4+ T cells from blood, obtained at baseline. The receptors were sampled from a human donor with classical Hodgkin lymphoma.

The J gene is TRBJ2-7, the V gene TRBV5-1, with 9 bases identical to TRBD1. CDR1 and CDR2 from the germline V gene are SGHRS and YFSETQ. Unmatched junction bases numbered 5, after V lost 7 bases and J lost 6 bases. This CDR3 comprises 12 residues. CDR3 nucleotides: TGCGCCAGCCGGGACAGGGAGGTCGAGCAGTACTTC. Its protein is CASRDREVEQYF.

Comments on this clone: Lacking the conserved final phenylalanine or tryptophan, this CDR3 likely reflects a read error. The limits of the CDR3 on the DNA are not certain, so only TCRdb's listed CDR3 is given. The chain is built from TRBV19 and TRBJ2-7; the table's D call TRBD2 went unverified against the DNA. CDR1 LNHDA and CDR2 SQIVND come from the germline V gene (reference sequence). The CDR3 comprises 8 residues, both ends counted. The CDR3 protein is CASKSSTL.

V gene TRBV19 combines with J gene TRBJ2-7; D tentatively reads TRBD1 or TRBD2 (5 bases each). Germline CDR1 LNHDA, CDR2 SQIVND (reference sequence). The V and J ends lost 5 bases and 4 bases respectively, with 18 bases between them. This CDR3 contains 15 residues. CDR3 nucleotides: TGTGCCAGTAGTCCGGGACCCCTACCTCCGTACGAGCAGTACTTC. This translates into CASSPGPLPPYEQYF.

CDR3 sequence: CASSLARSETQYF. The CDR3 DNA sequence: TGTGCCAGCAGCTTAGCGCGGTCAGAGACCCAGTACTTC. The V gene is TRBV7-8, the J gene TRBJ2-5; D uncertain. CDR1 is SGHVS and CDR2 is FQNEAQ in the germline V gene. V gave up 0 bases and J gave up 4 bases, with 6 bases separating them. The length of the CDR3 is 13 residues.

This clone has a single count. The chain is built from TRBV5-1 and TRBJ2-1; D possibly uses TRBD1 or TRBD2 (5 bases each). The V and J ends lost 3 bases and 7 bases respectively, with 20 bases between them. The CDR3 has 16 residues. From germline, CDR1 is SGHRS and CDR2 YFSETQ. This chain's CDR3 is CASSSMPRDERNEQFF. DNA for the CDR3: TGCGCCAGCAGCTCTATGCCCCGGGACGAGCGAAATGAGCAGTTCTTC.

V and J are TRBV28 and TRBJ2-3, with 10 bases identical to TRBD2. The CDR3 consists of 15 residues. V lost 1 base and J lost 4; bases outside the gene matches: 2. CDR1 is MDHEN, CDR2 SYDVKM, per germline. This CDR3 reads CASSLSSGGPDTQYF. In DNA form, the CDR3 reads TGTGCCAGCAGTTTATCTAGCGGGGGCCCAGATACGCAGTATTTT.

The chain recombines TRBV9 with TRBJ2-5; 10 nucleotides align to TRBD1. This CDR3 spans 15 amino acids. J lost 4 bases, V lost 0 bases, and 3 bases had no gene match. Germline V gene data show CDR1 as SGDLS and CDR2 as YYNGEE. CDR3 region: CASSVVGQGGETQYF. In nucleotides, the CDR3 is TGTGCCAGCAGCGTAGTTGGACAGGGGGGAGAGACCCAGTACTTC.

This chain uses TRBV6-6 with TRBJ2-7; D possibly corresponds to TRBD1 (6 bases). The V end was cut by 2 bases, the J end by 5 bases, with 10 bases between. CDR3 length equals 13 residues. CDR1 and CDR2 from the germline V gene are MNHNY and SVGAGI (reference sequence). CDR3 coding DNA: TGTGCCAGCAGTTACAACAGGGCCCACGAGCAGTACTTC. It specifies CASSYNRAHEQYF.

V is TRBV9 and J is TRBJ2-3; no definite D call. The germline V gene has CDR1 SGDLS and CDR2 YYNGEE. V was pared by 2 bases and J by 0 bases, with 16 bases between. This CDR3 is built from 17 residues. The CDR3 nucleotides read TGTGCCAGCAGCGTTATGAGTGGTCGGTCCAGCACAGATACGCAGTATTTT. This codes for CASSVMSGRSSTDTQYF.

This clone is hyperexpanded (1% or more) by share. The V call is TRBV4-2, the J call TRBJ1-3; no reliable D call. Deletions cut 0 bases from V and 4 bases from J, with 13 bases between. Germline CDR1 is LGHNA and CDR2 is YNFKEQ. This CDR3 region has 16 residues. The CDR3 DNA is TGTGCCAGCAGCCAAGAATATGCCACCTCAGGAAACACCATATATTTT. Translating gives CASSQEYATSGNTIYF.

This chain connects TRBV27 to TRBJ2-1; TRBD1 matches 9 bases. V gave up 5 bases and J gave up 9 bases; unmatched junction bases: 5. This CDR3 spans 13 amino acids. Germline V gives CDR1 MNHEY, CDR2 SMNVEV (reference sequence). CDR3 in amino acids: CASSATGGGEQFF. CDR3 coding DNA: TGTGCCAGCAGTGCGACAGGGGGGGGTGAGCAGTTCTTC.

This chain links TRBV7-2 with TRBJ2-1, with D perhaps TRBD2 (5 bases). The CDR3 covers 15 residues. Germline-derived CDR1 and CDR2 are SGHTA and FQGNSA. The V and J ends lost 2 bases and 2 bases respectively, with 10 bases between them. The CDR3: CASSLLAAAYNEQFF. The CDR3 DNA is TGTGCCAGCAGCTTACTAGCTGCTGCCTACAATGAGCAGTTCTTC.